The 25 T cell receptor beta chains given below trace back to one sample, sequenced in a study of CD8 T cells in ankylosing spondylitis. MiXCR, applied by TCRdb to the 5' RACE reads, yields one record per CDR3 protein. Altogether roughly 180,000 distinct CDR3 sequences are present, approximately 9.9% being singletons, with the ten largest covering over 13%. Sequencing was done on a sample of blood, either unsorted or a sorted T cell fraction (not recorded which). These TCRs come from a female donor with ankylosing spondylitis or in good health (not recorded which).

In its sample, this clonotype was seen many times. This chain joins TRBV12-3 or TRBV12-4 and TRBJ2-7, with 7 nucleotides matching TRBD1. The CDR3 spans 12 residues. J lost 4 bases, V lost 8 bases, and 5 bases had no gene match. The CDR3 DNA follows: TGTGCCAGCGGAGACAGGGCTTACGAGCAGTACTTC. It yields the protein CASGDRAYEQYF.

This clonotype was detected many times. The J gene is TRBJ2-7, the V gene TRBV13, with no clear D. Germline V lookup: CDR1 PRHDT, CDR2 FYEKMQ (reference sequence). CDR3 length: 12 amino acids. V lost 0 bases to trimming and J lost 7 bases, with 7 bases between them. The CDR3 DNA reads TGTGCCAGCAGCTTAGGGCTCGGGGAGCAGTACTTC. Translation: CASSLGLGEQYF.

This clonotype has a handful of counts. This chain connects TRBV9 to TRBJ1-1; tentatively, D is TRBD1 (5 bases). V was trimmed by 1 base and J by 2 bases, leaving 24 bases between them. The length of the CDR3 is 19 residues. CDR1 SGDLS and CDR2 YYNGEE come from the germline V gene. The CDR3 sequence: CASSVSEGTPQVYNTEAFF. In nucleotides, the CDR3 is TGTGCCAGCAGCGTAAGTGAAGGGACCCCGCAGGTTTACAACACTGAAGCTTTCTTT. Full variable domain (rest looked up from reference TRBV9 and TRBJ1-1): DSGVTQTPKHLITATGQRVTLRCSPRSGDLSVYWYQQSLDQGLQFLIQYYNGEERAKGNILERFSAQQFPDLHSELNLSSLELGDSALYFCASSVSEGTPQVYNTEAFFGQGTRLTVV.

Many counts were recorded for this clonotype. This chain connects TRBV29-1 to TRBJ2-1, with a weak D call TRBD2 (5 bases). The CDR3 has 14 amino acids. With 7 bases removed from V and 7 bases from J, the gap between germline ends came to 20 bases. Per germline, CDR1 SQVTM and CDR2 ANQGSEA. CDR3 region: CSASLRRGLNEQFF. The CDR3 nucleotides read TGCAGCGCTTCCCTTCGCAGAGGGTTAAATGAGCAGTTCTTC.

The table lists this clonotype with a count of one. The V gene is TRBV6-5, the J gene TRBJ2-1, with D unclear. The V gene lost 0 bases and the J gene lost 7 bases, with 7 bases spanning the gap. Germline V gene sequence: CDR1 MNHEY, CDR2 SVGAGI. This CDR3 contains 13 residues. CDR3 amino acids: CASSYSRSNEQFF. CDR3 sequence (DNA): TGTGCCAGCAGTTACTCGAGAAGTAATGAGCAGTTCTTC.

This clonotype has a count of ten or more. The rearrangement joins TRBV7-9 to TRBJ1-1; D might be TRBD1 (5 bases). Trimming stripped 5 bases from V and 1 base from J, with 11 bases between. CDR3 length: 14 amino acids. CDR1 and CDR2 from the germline V gene are SEHNR and FQNEAQ (reference sequence). This chain's CDR3 is CASSVIGGNTEAFF. CDR3 nucleotides: TGTGCCAGCAGCGTAATCGGGGGGAACACTGAAGCTTTCTTT.

The chain links TRBV20-1 to TRBJ2-1; TRBD1 is a possible D gene (6 bases). Per germline, CDR1 DFQATT and CDR2 SNEGSKA (reference sequence). V was pared by 3 bases and J by 4 bases, with 10 bases between. This CDR3 has 13 amino acids. CDR3 sequence reads: CSARARGYNEQFF. In nucleotides, the CDR3 is TGCAGTGCTAGGGCCAGGGGTTACAATGAGCAGTTCTTC.

The chain employs TRBV25-1 and TRBJ1-4; 7 bases match TRBD1. The CDR3 is 14 residues long. Germline loops: CDR1 MGHDK, CDR2 SYGVNS. After removal of 6 bases from V and 5 bases from J, the junction contained 6 bases not matched to a gene. CDR3 amino acids: CASRWTGGNEKLFF. Here the CDR3 DNA reads TGTGCCAGCAGATGGACAGGTGGAAATGAAAAACTGTTTTTT. Complete variable domain (other parts from reference TRBV25-1 and TRBJ1-4): EADIYQTPRYLVIGTGKKITLECSQTMGHDKMYWYQQDPGMELHLIHYSYGVNSTEKGDLSSESTVSRIRTEHFPLTLESARPSHTSQYLCASRWTGGNEKLFFGSGTQLSVL.

The sample holds many counts of this clonotype. This chain connects TRBV27 to TRBJ2-7; D is unresolved. CDR3 length: 11 amino acids. V dropped 6 bases and J dropped 6 bases, with 9 bases sitting between them. Germline CDR1 reads MNHEY; CDR2 reads SMNVEV (reference sequence). CDR3 residues: CASRSSGEQYF. In DNA, the CDR3 is TGTGCCAGCAGGTCTTCTGGCGAGCAGTACTTC.

In DNA form, the CDR3 reads TGTGCCACCGCTATGGGATCTAGCTACGAGCAGTACTTC. This translates into CATAMGSSYEQYF. This chain uses TRBV24-1 with TRBJ2-7; D unresolved. This CDR3 spans 13 amino acids. Trimming took off 9 bases at V and 3 bases at J, with 14 bases between the two ends. In germline, CDR1 is KGHDR, CDR2 SFDVKD.

The chain has TRBV12-3 or TRBV12-4 and TRBJ1-1; D not certain. CDR3 size: 14 residues. Trimming left V 6 bases short and J 0 bases short, with 11 bases between. CDR3 nucleotides: TGTGCCAGCAGCCTGACAATTCTGAACACTGAAGCTTTCTTT. Amino acids: CASSLTILNTEAFF.

The chain couples TRBV7-6 to TRBJ1-1; possibly TRBD1 for D (5 bases). This CDR3 is 13 amino acids long. Trimming removed 4 bases at V and 6 bases at J, with 12 bases between. In germline, CDR1 is SGHVS, CDR2 FNYEAQ. CDR3 nucleotide sequence: TGTGCCAGCAGCTCCTCCTTGGGGGCTGAAGCTTTCTTT. Translated, it gives CASSSSLGAEAFF.

This clonotype showed up many times. V and J are TRBV7-6 and TRBJ2-1; the match to TRBD2 covers 10 bases. The V gene's germline CDR1 is SGHVS and CDR2 FNYEAQ. J lost 9 bases, V lost 6 bases, and 11 bases had no gene match. The CDR3 length is 15 residues. The CDR3: CASSSSSGRYGEQFF. The CDR3 DNA follows: TGTGCCAGCAGTTCCTCTAGCGGGAGATACGGTGAGCAGTTCTTC.

V usage is TRBV4-3 and J usage is TRBJ2-5; the D is unclear. The V and J ends lost 1 base and 5 bases respectively, with 11 bases between them. The CDR3 totals 14 residues. The V gene's germline CDR1 is LGHNA and CDR2 YSLEER. CDR3 amino acids: CASSQAPREETQYF. The CDR3 bases are TGCGCCAGCAGCCAAGCCCCCCGAGAGGAGACCCAGTACTTC.

This clonotype was counted between two and nine times. The chain employs TRBV7-2 and TRBJ2-6; possible D gene TRBD1, 5 bases. The germline V gene has CDR1 SGHTA and CDR2 FQGNSA. The V gene lost 4 bases and the J gene lost 2 bases, with 12 bases spanning the gap. This CDR3 has 16 residues. Here the CDR3 reads CASSSAQGAGANVLTF. The CDR3 nucleotides are TGTGCCAGCAGCTCAGCCCAGGGTGCTGGGGCCAACGTCCTGACTTTC. The complete variable domain, with remaining parts taken from reference TRBV7-2 and TRBJ2-6, reads GAGVSQSPSNKVTEKGKDVELRCDPISGHTALYWYRQSLGQGLEFLIYFQGNSAPDKSGLPSDRFSAERTGGSVSTLTIQRTQQEDSAVYLCASSSAQGAGANVLTFGAGSRLTVL.

This clonotype came up a few times. The gene calls are TRBV20-1 and TRBJ2-7; 10 positions agree with TRBD1. The CDR3 is 14 residues long. CDR1 is DFQATT and CDR2 is SNEGSKA in the germline V gene (reference sequence). V was pared by 6 bases and J by 3 bases, with 8 bases of the junction left unmatched. Here the CDR3 DNA reads TGCAGTGCGCGCTCAGGGACAGGGGTCTACGAGCAGTACTTC. Encoded protein: CSARSGTGVYEQYF.

This chain uses TRBV13 with TRBJ2-7, with 8 bases lining up with TRBD2. V lost 0 bases and J lost 6; bases outside the gene matches: 7. Looked up from germline, CDR1 is PRHDT and CDR2 is FYEKMQ (reference sequence). The CDR3 length is 15 residues. CDR3 amino acids: CASSLGAAGGGEQYF. The DNA for the CDR3 is TGTGCCAGCAGCTTAGGGGCGGCGGGAGGCGGCGAGCAGTACTTC.

This clonotype was seen a handful of times. V and J are TRBV5-6 and TRBJ2-7; 9 nucleotides agree with TRBD2. The germline gives CDR1 SGHDT, CDR2 YYEEEE. The CDR3 runs 16 residues. J gave up 4 bases and V 4 bases, and 12 bases lay outside the gene matches. The DNA of the CDR3 is TGTGCCAGCAGCCCCCCTACTAGCGGGCGGGGTTACGAGCAGTACTTC. Translation: CASSPPTSGRGYEQYF.

This chain connects TRBV9 to TRBJ2-5; TRBD1 agrees at 7 bases. The length of the CDR3 is 15 residues. Trimming cost V 0 bases and J 1 base; bases outside gene matches: 3. The germline V gene encodes CDR1 SGDLS and CDR2 YYNGEE. DNA of the CDR3: TGTGCCAGCAGCGTAGGGGGACAGAGCCAAGAGACCCAGTACTTC. Its translation is CASSVGGQSQETQYF. Supplemented by reference TRBV9 and TRBJ2-5, the full variable domain reads DSGVTQTPKHLITATGQRVTLRCSPRSGDLSVYWYQQSLDQGLQFLIQYYNGEERAKGNILERFSAQQFPDLHSELNLSSLELGDSALYFCASSVGGQSQETQYFGPGTRLLVL.

To note about this clonotype: Because the CDR3 is missing its conserved closing phenylalanine or tryptophan, this is likely a read error. V and J are TRBV7-9 and TRBJ2-1, with TRBD2 matching 7 bases. CDR3 length: 13 amino acids. Germline values: CDR1 SEHNR, CDR2 FQNEAQ (reference sequence). V lost 6 bases to trimming and J lost 5 bases; unmatched junction nucleotides: 4. CDR3 nucleotides: TGTGCCAGCAGGGCTAGCGGTCACAATGAGCAGTTCTAC. Translation gives CASRASGHNEQFY.

This clonotype was counted many times. The rearrangement joins TRBV15 to TRBJ1-6; possibly TRBD1 for D (6 bases). Germline CDR1 reads LNHNV; CDR2 reads YYDKDF (reference sequence). V gave up 7 bases and J gave up 7 bases, with 17 bases separating them. The CDR3 loop spans 15 amino acids. DNA for the CDR3: TGTGCCACCAACAAAGACAGGATGTCGAATTCACCCCTCCACTTT. Its protein is CATNKDRMSNSPLHF.

Many counts were recorded for this clonotype. The genes are TRBV5-1 and TRBJ1-5; D is unresolved. V lost 0 bases to trimming and J lost 8 bases, with 12 bases between them. Germline V gives CDR1 SGHRS, CDR2 YFSETQ. This CDR3 contains 14 residues. CDR3 in DNA: TGCGCCAGCAGCTTGGGGCTAGGGATTAAGCCCCAGCATTTT. It codes for CASSLGLGIKPQHF.

This clonotype was counted between two and nine times. V is TRBV6-5 and J is TRBJ2-1; the match to TRBD2 covers 9 bases. V was clipped by 4 bases and J by 6 bases; unmatched bases: 10. The germline V gene encodes CDR1 MNHEY and CDR2 SVGAGI. CDR3 size: 16 residues. CDR3 in amino acids: CASSWDWREGPNEQFF. As DNA, the CDR3 is TGTGCCAGCAGTTGGGACTGGCGGGAGGGCCCCAATGAGCAGTTCTTC.

This chain joins TRBV24-1 and TRBJ2-5; D call uncertain. The germline V gene encodes CDR1 KGHDR and CDR2 SFDVKD. There are 14 residues in the CDR3. V lost 7 bases, J lost 1 base, and 12 bases lay in between. This CDR3 reads CATSPGQVQETQYF. CDR3 DNA sequence: TGTGCCACCAGCCCCGGGCAGGTCCAAGAGACCCAGTACTTC.

This clonotype was counted only a few times. The chain couples TRBV7-9 to TRBJ2-5; perhaps TRBD1 as D (6 bases). The CDR3 has 16 amino acids. Germline CDR1 is SEHNR and CDR2 is FQNEAQ (reference sequence). Between the trimmed V and J ends, which lost 5 bases and 4 bases, there was a span of 20 bases. CDR3 sequence: CASSPGVVGAVETQYF. The CDR3, as DNA: TGTGCCAGCAGCCCAGGGGTGGTTGGAGCAGTAGAGACCCAGTACTTC.